This TCR beta chain was captured in a study of blood T cell repertoires in COVID-19. Whole-study context: COVID-19 samples collected from the United States, Italy and Spain covered acute and convalescent phases. From T cells, B-cell-depleted T cells, or PBMCs came the material, which was cDNA or gDNA.

Only in-frame clones appear in the TCRdb table, and some are missing; sequencing was by immunoSEQ multiplex PCR. This sample has about 470,000 clones; approximately 86% occur once, and the top ten carry approximately 0.7%. Assignments of participants to cohorts depended upon their own reported clinical history. Recovered status in Cohort 3 required two negative PCRs, clearance, or symptom resolution. The V gene end was trimmed by 1 base and the J gene end by 5 bases; junction bases not matched to a gene: 10. This CDR3 region has 19 residues. Per the germline V gene, CDR1 is LGHDT and CDR2 is YNNKEL (reference sequence).

The sequencing sample was made of PBMCs or T cells enriched from blood (not recorded which). The sequence came from a woman aged 18-29 years who had recovered from COVID-19. The rearrangement uses TRBV3-1 (or the pseudogene TRBV3-2) and TRBJ2-2; 13 bases match TRBD2. This chain's CDR3 is CASSQGTSGGALWTGELFF. CDR3 bases: TGTGCCAGCAGCCAAGGTACTAGCGGGGGGGCATTATGGACCGGGGAGCTGTTTTTT.